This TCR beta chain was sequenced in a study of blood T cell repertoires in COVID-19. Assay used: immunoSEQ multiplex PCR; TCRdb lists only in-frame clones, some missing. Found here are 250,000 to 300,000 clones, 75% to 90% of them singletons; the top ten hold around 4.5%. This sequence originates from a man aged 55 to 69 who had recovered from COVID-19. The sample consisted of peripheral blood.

CDR3 in DNA: TGTGCCAGCAGCTTTACCGGGACTAGCGCATCCGAGCAGTTCTTC. Protein product: CASSFTGTSASEQFF. V is TRBV7-9 and J is TRBJ2-1, with 10 bases that match TRBD2. Germline lookup yields CDR1 SEHNR and CDR2 FQNEAQ (reference sequence). The CDR3 runs 15 residues. J gave up 10 bases and V 3 bases, and 9 bases lay outside the gene matches.